The 4 T cell receptor beta chains presented below share a single source sample, sequenced in a study of shared clonotypes between healthy human individuals. Sequenced by immunoSEQ multiplex PCR; TCRdb stores in-frame clones only, minus some. The sample records about 580,000 clones, 95% to 98% being singletons. The naive CD8 population came from CD45RO-negative cells selected for CCR7, without terminally differentiated effector memory CD45RA+ cells. The sequenced sample was naive CD8+ T cells sorted from blood. The receptors derive from a man aged 25 to 40 in good health.

The V gene is TRBV15, the J gene TRBJ2-5, with a tentative D call TRBD2 (5 bases). There are 12 residues in the CDR3. Germline assignment: CDR1 LNHNV and CDR2 YYDKDF (reference sequence). Trimming took 6 bases from V and 5 from J, leaving 10 bases between them. For the CDR3, the DNA is TGTGCCACCAGTTACAGAGGGGAGACCCAGTACTTC. The encoded protein is CATSYRGETQYF.

The chain joins TRBV28 to TRBJ1-5, with 7 bases matching TRBD1. The CDR3 is made up of 14 amino acids. The germline V gene has CDR1 MDHEN and CDR2 SYDVKM. The J segment lost 0 bases and the V segment lost 8 bases, leaving 4 bases of the junction unmatched. CDR3 in amino acids: CASRDSDSNQPQHF. The DNA for the CDR3 is TGTGCCAGCCGGGACAGTGATAGCAATCAGCCCCAGCATTTT.

This chain joins TRBV7-9 and TRBJ1-5; D possibly corresponds to TRBD1 (5 bases). This CDR3 spans 14 amino acids. Trimming shortened V by 5 bases and J by 2 bases, and 10 bases separated the two germline ends. CDR1 and CDR2 (germline): SEHNR, FQNEAQ (reference sequence). CDR3 in amino acids: CASSGPGGNQPQHF. In DNA form, the CDR3 reads TGTGCCAGCAGCGGTCCGGGGGGCAATCAGCCCCAGCATTTT.

This clone was recorded only once. The gene calls are TRBV4-3 and TRBJ2-7, with D perhaps being TRBD1 or TRBD2 (6 bases each). The CDR3 loop spans 15 amino acids. Germline assignment: CDR1 LGHNA and CDR2 YSLEER. V was cut by 1 base and J by 4 bases, with 14 bases left in between. The CDR3: CASSQVGGAVYEQYF. For the CDR3, the DNA is TGCGCCAGCAGCCAAGTGGGGGGCGCGGTATACGAGCAGTACTTC.